These T cell receptor beta chains were read from a single sample in a study of STAT3 mutations in large granular lymphocyte leukemia. The method was immunoSEQ multiplex PCR; TCRdb's version includes in-frame clones alone and lacks a portion of them. This table holds about 4,400 clones, roughly 80% found once. Input material: peripheral blood mononuclear cells. The source of these receptors is a man in his forties with T-cell large granular lymphocyte leukemia. Some clones in this sample may be carry-over from other donors' samples. Both conserved end residues are part of each CDR3. The D gene is left open where the match is weak. Some rows have no size entry. The others give once, few or many, or a class for an expanded clone.

D	size	J	V	CDR3	DNA
.	once	TRBJ1-1	TRBV7-2	CASIPAETRNTEAFF	TGTGCCAGCATCCCCGCCGAGACCCGGAACACTGAAGCTTTCTTT
TRBD1	.	TRBJ2-1	TRBV5-1	CASSWANGDRGQFF	TGCGCCAGCAGCTGGGCCAACGGGGACAGGGGACAGTTCTTC
TRBD1	.	TRBJ1-2	TRBV27	CASSFGQDYGYTF	TGTGCCAGCAGTTTCGGACAGGACTATGGCTACACCTTC
TRBD2	few	TRBJ2-3	TRBV29-1	CSVDAAGGTDTQYF	TGCAGCGTTGACGCAGCGGGGGGCACAGATACGCAGTATTTT
.	large	TRBJ1-6	TRBV28	CASRAEGGGYSPLHF	TGTGCCAGCAGAGCCGAAGGCGGGGGTTATTCACCCCTCCACTTT
.	.	TRBJ2-1	TRBV2	CASSAPRGTSYNEQFF	TGTGCCAGCAGTGCCCCCAGGGGTACTAGCTACAATGAGCAGTTCTTC
.	.	TRBJ2-3	TRBV13	CASSLEGPDTQYF	TGTGCCAGCAGCTTAGAGGGGCCTGATACGCAGTATTTT
.	.	TRBJ1-2	TRBV6-6	CASSYATGTSYGYTF	TGTGCCAGCAGCTATGCCACCGGGACATCCTATGGCTACACCTTC
.	.	TRBJ2-3	TRBV20-1	CRAGIPDTQYF	TGCAGGGCGGGTATCCCAGATACGCAGTATTTT
.	few	TRBJ2-7	TRBV7-9	CASPDPYEQYF	TGTGCCAGCCCGGATCCCTACGAGCAGTACTTC
TRBD1	.	TRBJ1-6	TRBV5-4	CASSFLEGGFNSPLHF	TGTGCCAGCAGCTTTTTGGAAGGGGGCTTTAATTCACCCCTCCACTTT
.	once	TRBJ2-7	TRBV30	CAWGYGESYEQYF	TGTGCCTGGGGTTACGGGGAGTCCTACGAGCAGTACTTC
.	.	TRBJ1-3	TRBV18	CASSPYEGGNTIYF	TGTGCCAGCTCACCATATGAAGGAGGAAACACCATATATTTT
TRBD1	.	TRBJ1-6	TRBV28	CASSLDDRGSSYNSPLHF	TGTGCCAGCAGTTTAGACGACAGGGGGAGCTCCTATAATTCACCCCTCCACTTT
.	.	TRBJ2-7	TRBV5-6	CASSWAGPKDEQYF	TGTGCCAGCAGCTGGGCCGGGCCCAAGGACGAGCAGTACTTC
.	.	TRBJ2-3	TRBV20-1	CSAALPDTQYF	TGCAGTGCTGCCCTTCCCGATACGCAGTATTTT
.	.	TRBJ2-1	TRBV10-1	CASSGQAGEQFF	TGCGCCAGCAGTGGTCAGGCTGGTGAGCAGTTCTTC
TRBD1	.	TRBJ2-1	TRBV18	CASSPAAGQGYEQFF	TGTGCCAGCTCACCTGCCGCGGGACAGGGATATGAGCAGTTCTTC
.	.	TRBJ1-1	TRBV29-1	CSGHMRGEAFF	TGCAGCGGTCACATGAGGGGTGAAGCTTTCTTT
.	.	TRBJ1-1	TRBV28	CASSLMNTEAFF	TGTGCCAGCAGTTTGATGAACACTGAAGCTTTCTTT
.	.	TRBJ2-2	TRBV5-1	CASSLTGTVTGELFF	TGCGCCAGCAGTCTCACCGGGACGGTGACCGGGGAGCTGTTTTTT
.	.	TRBJ1-2	TRBV5-1	CASSSVTANYGYTF	TGCGCCAGCAGCTCGGTGACAGCTAACTATGGCTACACCTTC
.	.	TRBJ2-7	TRBV5-1	CASSSQNSYEQYF	TGCGCCAGCAGCTCCCAGAATTCCTACGAGCAGTACTTC
TRBD2	.	TRBJ2-1	TRBV6-6	CASIMGLAGGYNEQFF	TGTGCCAGCATTATGGGACTAGCGGGGGGATACAATGAGCAGTTCTTC
TRBD2	.	TRBJ2-1	TRBV14	CASSGGSGRGSYNEQFF	TGTGCCAGCAGCGGGGGTAGCGGGCGGGGCTCCTACAATGAGCAGTTCTTC
TRBD2	.	TRBJ2-2	TRBV7-6	CASSFGVAGTGELFF	TGTGCCAGCAGCTTTGGTGTAGCGGGCACCGGGGAGCTGTTTTTT
.	.	TRBJ1-2	TRBV29-1	CSVEGIGSGYTF	TGCAGCGTTGAAGGGATAGGGAGTGGCTACACCTTC
.	.	TRBJ1-1	TRBV11-2	CASSLESTGREAFF	TGTGCCAGCAGCTTAGAATCAACGGGGCGTGAAGCTTTCTTT
.	.	TRBJ1-2	TRBV5-1	CASSLGPNYGYTF	TGCGCCAGCAGCTTGGGACCAAACTATGGCTACACCTTC
.	.	TRBJ1-2	TRBV6-5	CASKAANYGYTF	TGTGCCAGCAAGGCGGCAAACTATGGCTACACCTTC
.	.	TRBJ1-5	TRBV27	CASSLRNQPQHF	TGTGCCAGCAGTCTCCGGAATCAGCCCCAGCATTTT
TRBD1	few	TRBJ1-6	TRBV16	CASSQSRDSVNSPLHF	TGTGCCAGCAGCCAATCCCGGGACAGCGTTAATTCACCCCTCCACTTT
TRBD1	.	TRBJ1-2	TRBV19	CATGQGLYGYTF	TGTGCCACGGGACAGGGACTCTATGGCTACACCTTC
.	.	TRBJ2-7	TRBV5-6	CASSLVRARGVDYEQYF	.
.	.	TRBJ1-4	TRBV29-1	CSVTPWGSSEKLFF	TGCAGCGTTACTCCCTGGGGTAGCAGTGAAAAACTGTTTTTT
.	.	TRBJ2-3	TRBV27	CASSLGDTDTQYF	TGTGCCAGCAGTTTAGGGGACACAGATACGCAGTATTTT
.	.	TRBJ1-2	TRBV18	CASSPASGEGYTF	TGTGCCAGCTCACCAGCCTCAGGGGAAGGCTACACCTTC
.	.	TRBJ2-3	TRBV30	CAWSANTDTQYF	TGTGCCTGGAGTGCCAACACAGATACGCAGTATTTT
.	.	TRBJ1-1	TRBV27	CASHDGQNTEAFF	TGTGCCAGCCACGATGGACAGAACACTGAAGCTTTCTTT
.	.	TRBJ1-5	TRBV5-1	CASSLQGMGQQPQHF	TGCGCCAGCAGCTTGCAGGGTATGGGGCAGCAGCCCCAGCATTTT
TRBD1	few	TRBJ1-1	TRBV6-1	CASSEMARGITEAFF	TGTGCCAGCAGTGAAATGGCCAGGGGGATCACTGAAGCTTTCTTT
.	.	TRBJ2-7	TRBV27	CASRKLGGEQYF	TGTGCCAGCAGAAAGCTGGGGGGCGAGCAGTACTTC
.	.	TRBJ2-7	TRBV7-2	CASSLQQSYEQYF	TGTGCCAGCAGCTTACAACAGTCATACGAGCAGTACTTC
.	.	TRBJ1-1	TRBV13	CASSSSREAFF	TGTGCCAGCAGCTCGTCCAGGGAAGCTTTCTTT
TRBD1	.	TRBJ1-6	TRBV6-6	CASSFGQGAVGSPLHF	TGTGCCAGCAGCTTCGGTCAGGGGGCCGTTGGATCACCCCTCCACTTT
.	medium-sized	TRBJ1-5	TRBV7-3	CASSTFAEIRQPQHF	TGTGCCAGCAGCACGTTCGCGGAGATTCGGCAGCCCCAGCATTTT
.	.	TRBJ2-4	TRBV5-1	CASSGFQGFGNIQYF	TGCGCCAGCAGCGGGTTCCAGGGGTTTGGAAACATTCAGTACTTC
TRBD1	medium-sized	TRBJ2-7	TRBV4-1	CASSDRDSDYEQYF	TGCGCCAGCAGCGACCGGGACAGCGACTACGAGCAGTACTTC
.	once	TRBJ2-5	TRBV6-6	CASSYGDRWVETQYF	TGTGCCAGCAGTTATGGGGACCGTTGGGTGGAGACCCAGTACTTC
TRBD1	few	TRBJ1-3	TRBV5-4	CASSEGTGGTGNTIYF	TGTGCCAGCAGCGAGGGAACAGGGGGCACTGGAAACACCATATATTTT
TRBD1	.	TRBJ2-3	TRBV5-1	CASSLVEGADTQYF	TGCGCCAGCAGCTTGGTAGAGGGGGCTGATACGCAGTATTTT
.	.	TRBJ2-3	TRBV7-9	CASSGSTQYF	TGTGCCAGCAGCGGGAGTACGCAGTATTTT
.	.	TRBJ1-6	TRBV5-6	CASSLGPDLIGFSPLHF	TGTGCCAGCAGCTTGGGCCCCGACCTAATCGGATTTTCACCCCTCCACTTT
.	.	TRBJ2-3	TRBV5-1	CASSSEGAGWYF	TGCGCCAGCAGCTCGGAGGGGGCAGGGTGGTATTTT
.	.	TRBJ1-1	TRBV20-1	CSARTSTEAFF	TGCAGTGCTAGAACGAGCACTGAAGCTTTCTTT
TRBD1	.	TRBJ2-3	TRBV4-3	CASSQDSGATGGFTDTQYF	TGCGCCAGCAGCCAAGATAGTGGTGCGACAGGGGGATTCACAGATACGCAGTATTTT